This T cell receptor beta chain was sequenced for a study of shared clonotypes between healthy human individuals. Data came from immunoSEQ multiplex PCR; TCRdb stores just in-frame clones and leaves some out. This sample yields roughly 520,000 clones, of which around 95% are seen a single time; about 0.068% belongs to the top ten. For this clone: This CDR3 is also generated by other DNA sequences in the sample.

The CDR3 is 13 amino acids. Germline CDR1 MNHEY, CDR2 SVGAGI. V was cut by 6 bases and J by 0 bases, with 8 bases left in between. The V gene is TRBV6-5, the J gene TRBJ1-1; D may be TRBD1 (6 bases). The sequencing input was naive CD4+ T cells sorted from blood. As for subset: CD45RA+ positively selected. The sequence was obtained from a woman under 40 in good health. The CDR3 nucleotides read TGTGCCAGCAGACGGACAGTGAACACTGAAGCTTTCTTT. Residues: CASRRTVNTEAFF.